Following are 9 T cell receptor beta chains from one sample sequenced in a study of T cells after yellow fever vaccination. In TCRdb, the 5' RACE reads were re-called with MiXCR into one record per CDR3 protein. The sample records 170,000 or so distinct CDR3 sequences, about 6% being singletons. This sample comprised CD4+ T cells sorted from PBMCs, obtained on the day of the first yellow fever vaccination. These receptors originate from a man in his late teens or twenties who received the YFV17D yellow fever vaccine.

This clonotype has a handful of counts. The chain is built from TRBV19 and TRBJ1-2; D not certain. Trimming cost V 4 bases and J 1 base, with 10 bases left between them. The CDR3 totals 14 residues. The germline V gene encodes CDR1 LNHDA and CDR2 SQIVND (reference sequence). The CDR3 nucleotides read TGTGCCAGTAGTAACTTATATTTTAACTATGGCTACACCTTC. Protein product: CASSNLYFNYGYTF.

There are many counts of this clonotype. The rearrangement joins TRBV29-1 to TRBJ1-3; 9 bases match TRBD1. The germline V gene has CDR1 SQVTM and CDR2 ANQGSEA. The V and J ends lost 7 bases and 3 bases, in that order; junction bases with no gene match: 10. The CDR3 has 15 residues. DNA of the CDR3: TGCAGCGCCCACCGCACAGGGGGCGATGGAAACACCATATATTTT. The encoded protein is CSAHRTGGDGNTIYF.

This clonotype came up many times. The chain has TRBV6-6 and TRBJ1-2; D perhaps matches TRBD1 (5 bases). Trimming pared 6 bases from V and 13 bases from J, leaving 15 bases between. From germline, CDR1 is MNHNY and CDR2 SVGAGI (reference sequence). The CDR3 has 11 amino acids. CDR3 amino acids: CASRTVEPATF. CDR3 sequence (DNA): TGTGCCAGCAGGACAGTCGAGCCTGCCACCTTC.

Comments on this clonotype: One end of the junction does not line up with germline, which may come from a read error. V usage is TRBV19 and J usage is TRBJ1-1; D remains ambiguous. This CDR3 region has 15 residues. Germline assignment: CDR1 LNHDA and CDR2 SQIVND (reference sequence). CDR3 in amino acids: CASFRIRSSGNEVFF. CDR3 in DNA: TGTGCCAGTTTCCGAATCCGGAGTTCCGGGAATGAAGTTTTCTTT.

This clonotype was found many times. The chain carries TRBV20-1 and TRBJ2-3; D may match TRBD1 or TRBD2 (5 bases each). Germline CDR1 is DFQATT and CDR2 is SNEGSKA (reference sequence). V lost 3 bases, J lost 4 bases, and 11 bases lay in between. The CDR3 is 13 residues long. The CDR3 sequence is CSASPGPSDTQYF. CDR3 in DNA: TGCAGTGCTAGCCCGGGACCTTCAGATACGCAGTATTTT.

The chain uses TRBV18 and TRBJ2-3, with 7 positions matching TRBD2. With 3 bases clipped from V and 0 bases from J, the junction kept 12 bases outside the gene matches. This CDR3 is built from 18 residues. In germline, CDR1 is KGHSH, CDR2 LQKENI. This CDR3 is CASSPSVGAGLSTDTQYF. As DNA, the CDR3 is TGTGCCAGCTCACCCTCCGTTGGAGCGGGGCTCAGCACAGATACGCAGTATTTT.

This clonotype turned up a few times. The rearrangement links TRBV29-1 to TRBJ2-5; 10 bases are a match to TRBD2. Germline V gene data show CDR1 as SQVTM and CDR2 as ANQGSEA. The CDR3 totals 13 residues. V lost 8 bases and J lost 5; bases outside the gene matches: 8. CDR3: CSTLLGLAETQYF. Here the CDR3 DNA reads TGCAGCACGCTGCTGGGACTAGCGGAGACCCAGTACTTC.

The V call is TRBV5-1, the J call TRBJ2-5; D uncertain. V shed 1 base and J shed 2 bases, with 12 bases lying between them. This CDR3 has 15 amino acids. Germline V gene data show CDR1 as SGHRS and CDR2 as YFSETQ. DNA of the CDR3: TGCGCCAGCAGCTTGTTTCCTTTGGTTCAAGAGACCCAGTACTTC. The encoded protein is CASSLFPLVQETQYF. The variable domain in full, with the rest retrieved from reference TRBV5-1 and TRBJ2-5, is KAGVTQTPRYLIKTRGQQVTLSCSPISGHRSVSWYQQTPGQGLQFLFEYFSETQRNKGNFPGRFSGRQFSNSRSEMNVSTLELGDSALYLCASSLFPLVQETQYFGPGTRLLVL.

DNA for the CDR3: TGTGCCAGCAGCTTGCACGTAGAGGCTGAAGCTTTCTTT. Translation: CASSLHVEAEAFF. The genes are TRBV5-4 and TRBJ1-1, with no clear D. The CDR3 is 13 residues long. V was trimmed by 1 base and J by 6 bases, leaving 10 bases between them. Germline lookup yields CDR1 SGHNT and CDR2 YYREEE (reference sequence).